This TCR beta chain derives from a study of shared clonotypes between healthy human individuals. Naive CD8 cells comprised CD45RO-negative, CCR7-positively selected cells, excluding terminally differentiated effector memory CD45RA+ cells. Points on this clone: Its specificity is unknown.

With 5 bases removed from V and 2 bases from J, the gap between germline ends came to 13 bases. Per germline, CDR1 SEHNR and CDR2 FQNEAQ (reference sequence). This CDR3 comprises 14 residues. General observations from the study: Four donors held approximately 4.6% of naive CD4 clonotypes in common. Incomplete sequencing of sorted subsets was indicated by rarefaction despite large depth.

An even split of each subset's genomic DNA across several immunoSEQ plates was performed. Original data processing: ImmunoSEQ gave junction-only sequences without quality scores, so filtering differed. Repertoires were generated with immunoSEQ multiplex PCR, while TCRdb's copy carries only in-frame clones and drops some. V, J and clone size are those of that table, while D and trimming were read from the DNA. The sample has around 600,000 clones, approximately 95% seen once; the top ten hold 0.11%. The source is a young woman in good health. The sequencing sample was made of naive CD8+ T cells sorted from blood. This chain links TRBV7-9 with TRBJ2-7, with a tentative D call TRBD2 (5 bases). The CDR3 DNA reads TGTGCCAGCAGCCAGTGGACTGATACCTACGAGCAGTACTTC. This gives the protein CASSQWTDTYEQYF.